Shown below are 10 T cell receptor beta chains from a single sample sequenced in a study of CXCR3-negative and CXCR3-positive naive CD8 T cells. Study-wide results and caveats: TRB CDR3 hydrophobicity was greater in CXCR3-positive naive cells than in CXCR3-negative naive cells.

The TRB cDNA libraries were prepared by 5' RACE with UMI labels. TCRdb reprocessed the 5' RACE reads and stores each CDR3 protein as one record, lacking DNA. This table holds tens of thousands of distinct CDR3 sequences. The antigens for these receptors are not known. Source material: naive CXCR3+ CD8+ T cells from blood. The subset was: CD45RO-CCR7+CD27+CD95- naive CD8+ T cells expressing CXCR3 (TNR3+). These TCRs come from a human donor in good health. Some clones in this sample may be carry-over from other donors' samples.

V and J are TRBV4-3 and TRBJ2-1; lacking DNA, the TRBD2 call made by TCRdb goes unchecked. Germline lookup yields CDR1 LGHNA and CDR2 YSLEER. The CDR3 covers 15 residues. CDR3 protein: CASSQVAGGYSEQFF.

The chain links TRBV29-1 to TRBJ2-5; checking the TCRdb D call of TRBD1 is not possible without DNA. The CDR3 has 15 amino acids. In germline, CDR1 is SQVTM, CDR2 ANQGSEA. CDR3 loop: CSVEIPDREQETQYF.

The rearrangement joins TRBV27 to TRBJ2-7; the TRBD1 assignment by TCRdb is unverifiable without DNA. This CDR3 is 14 amino acids long. CDR1 is MNHEY, CDR2 SMNVEV, per germline (reference sequence). The CDR3 here is CASRRDSRGREQYF.

This chain connects TRBV7-9 to TRBJ2-7; TCRdb picks TRBD1, but there is no DNA to check that call. The CDR3 totals 15 residues. Germline V gene lookup returns CDR1 SEHNR and CDR2 FQNEAQ (reference sequence). The CDR3 sequence is CASSIGTGASYEQYF.

The rearrangement uses TRBV12-5 and TRBJ2-1; TCRdb's assignment of TRBD1 cannot be checked, as there is no DNA. The CDR3 extends over 14 amino acids. Germline loops: CDR1 LGHNT, CDR2 FRNRAP. CDR3 sequence: CASGLGGEGNEQFF. Using reference TRBV12-5 and TRBJ2-1 for the parts outside the CDR3, the full variable domain is DARVTQTPRHKVTEMGQEVTMRCQPILGHNTVFWYRQTMMQGLELLAYFRNRAPLDDSGMPKDRFSAEMPDATLATLKIQPSEPRDSAVYFCASGLGGEGNEQFFGPGTRLTVL.

The rearrangement joins TRBV4-1 to TRBJ2-2. This CDR3 is built from 12 residues. Per germline, CDR1 MGHRA and CDR2 YSYEKL. The CDR3 here is CASSQVDGELFF.

This rearrangement joins TRBV3-1 to TRBJ1-4; TCRdb picks TRBD1, but there is no DNA to check that call. The CDR3 has 16 residues. Germline CDR1 LGHDT, CDR2 YNNKEL (reference sequence). The CDR3 here is CASSQDLVGGVEKLFF.

The genes are TRBV7-6 and TRBJ2-1; the TCRdb D gene call, TRBD1, has no DNA to confirm it. The length of the CDR3 is 14 residues. CDR1 is SGHVS, CDR2 FNYEAQ, per germline. CDR3 amino acids: CASSSDRAYNEQFF.

This chain joins TRBV19 and TRBJ2-1; checking the TCRdb D call of TRBD2 is not possible without DNA. The CDR3 is 15 residues long. Germline CDR1 is LNHDA and CDR2 is SQIVND (reference sequence). The CDR3 here is CASSASGGSYNEQFF.

The chain is built from TRBV28 and TRBJ2-5; TCRdb reports TRBD2, a call that lacks DNA to check it against. The CDR3 extends over 15 amino acids. Germline V gene lookup returns CDR1 MDHEN and CDR2 SYDVKM. This CDR3 is CASSTGLARRETQYF.